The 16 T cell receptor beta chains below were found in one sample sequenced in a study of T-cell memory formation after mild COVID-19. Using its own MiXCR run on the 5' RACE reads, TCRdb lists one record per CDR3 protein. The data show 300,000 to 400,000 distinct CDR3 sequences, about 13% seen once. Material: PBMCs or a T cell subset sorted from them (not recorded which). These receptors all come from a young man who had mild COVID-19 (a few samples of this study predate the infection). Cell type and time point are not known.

Here the CDR3 reads CASSFTLGNTIYF. The CDR3 DNA reads TGTGCCAGCAGCTTTACCTTAGGGAACACCATATATTTT. The J gene is TRBJ1-3, the V gene TRBV7-2; D is uncertain. Trimming took 3 bases from V and 7 from J, leaving 10 bases between them. The CDR3 contains 13 residues. Germline V gene sequence: CDR1 SGHTA, CDR2 FQGNSA.

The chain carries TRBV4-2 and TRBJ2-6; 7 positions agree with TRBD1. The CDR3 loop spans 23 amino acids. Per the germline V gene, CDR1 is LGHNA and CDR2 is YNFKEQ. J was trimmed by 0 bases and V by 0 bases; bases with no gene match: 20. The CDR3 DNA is TGTGCCAGCAGCCAAGAACAGTACGGCCGGGACAGAGAATTAGTCTCTGGGGCCAACGTCCTGACTTTC. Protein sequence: CASSQEQYGRDRELVSGANVLTF.

The CDR3 DNA reads as TGTGCCAGCAGCGTAGCCCCCACAGGGAGCTCCTACGAGCAGTACTTC. Its translation: CASSVAPTGSSYEQYF. The chain employs TRBV9 and TRBJ2-7; a possible D gene is TRBD1 (6 bases). V lost 0 bases and J lost 0, with 13 bases in between. The CDR3 is 16 amino acids. Germline CDR1 SGDLS, CDR2 YYNGEE.

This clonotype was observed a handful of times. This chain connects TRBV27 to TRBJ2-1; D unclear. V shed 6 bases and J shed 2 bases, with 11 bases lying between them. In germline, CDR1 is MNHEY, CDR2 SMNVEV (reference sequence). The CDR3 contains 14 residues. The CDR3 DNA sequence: TGTGCCAGCAGCTTAACCCAGACCTACAATGAGCAGTTCTTC. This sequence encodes CASSLTQTYNEQFF.

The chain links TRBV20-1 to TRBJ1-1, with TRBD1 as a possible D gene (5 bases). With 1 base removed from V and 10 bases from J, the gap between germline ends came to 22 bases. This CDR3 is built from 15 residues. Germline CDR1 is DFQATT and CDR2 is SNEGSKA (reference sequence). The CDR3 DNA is TGCAGTGCTAGAGTGCCGGGGGGGACTACTGAGGGAGCTTTCTTT. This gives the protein CSARVPGGTTEGAFF.

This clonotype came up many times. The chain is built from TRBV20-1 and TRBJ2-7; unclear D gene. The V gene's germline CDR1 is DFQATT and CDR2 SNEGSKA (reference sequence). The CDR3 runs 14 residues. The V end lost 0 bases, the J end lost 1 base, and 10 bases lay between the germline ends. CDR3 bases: TGCAGTGCTAGAGATCTCGGGTATTCCTACGAGCAGTACGTC. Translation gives CSARDLGYSYEQYV.

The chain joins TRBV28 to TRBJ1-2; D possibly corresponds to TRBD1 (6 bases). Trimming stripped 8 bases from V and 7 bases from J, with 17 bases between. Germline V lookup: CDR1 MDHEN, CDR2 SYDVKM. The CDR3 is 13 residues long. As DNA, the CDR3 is TGTGCCAGCTCCGGGACATCTTTTCTTGGCTACACCTTC. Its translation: CASSGTSFLGYTF.

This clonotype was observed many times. The CDR3 protein is CASSFSKRGGTDTQYF. Here the CDR3 DNA reads TGTGCCAGCAGTTTTTCCAAGCGGGGGGGCACAGATACGCAGTATTTT. The V call is TRBV28, the J call TRBJ2-3, with 9 bases matching TRBD2. This CDR3 spans 16 amino acids. From germline, CDR1 is MDHEN and CDR2 SYDVKM. V shed 3 bases, J shed 1 base, and the junction held 5 bases outside the gene matches.

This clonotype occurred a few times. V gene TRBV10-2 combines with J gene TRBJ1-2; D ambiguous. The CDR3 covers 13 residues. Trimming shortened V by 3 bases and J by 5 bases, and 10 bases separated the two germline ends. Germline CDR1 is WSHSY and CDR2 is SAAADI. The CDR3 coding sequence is TGCGCCAGCAGTGACAAGACCTATTATGGCTACACCTTC. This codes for CASSDKTYYGYTF.

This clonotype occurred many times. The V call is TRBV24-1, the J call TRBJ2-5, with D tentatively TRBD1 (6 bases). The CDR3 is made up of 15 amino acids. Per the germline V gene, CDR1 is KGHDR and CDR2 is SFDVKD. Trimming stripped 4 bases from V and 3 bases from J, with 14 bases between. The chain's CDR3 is CATSDATGTKETQYF. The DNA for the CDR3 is TGTGCCACCAGTGACGCTACCGGGACAAAAGAGACCCAGTACTTC.

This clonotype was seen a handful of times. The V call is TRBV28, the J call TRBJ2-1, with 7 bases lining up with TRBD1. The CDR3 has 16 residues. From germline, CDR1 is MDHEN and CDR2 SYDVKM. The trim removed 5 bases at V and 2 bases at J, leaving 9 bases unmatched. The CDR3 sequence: CASSLRRDSAYNEQFF. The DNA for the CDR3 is TGTGCCAGCAGTCTTCGCCGGGACAGCGCCTACAATGAGCAGTTCTTC.

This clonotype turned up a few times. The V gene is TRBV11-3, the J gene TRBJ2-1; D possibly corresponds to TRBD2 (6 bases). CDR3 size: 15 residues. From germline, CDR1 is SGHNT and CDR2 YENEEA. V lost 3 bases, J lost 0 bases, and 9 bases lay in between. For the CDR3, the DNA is TGTGCCAGCAGCTTTAGCGGAAACTCCTACAATGAGCAGTTCTTC. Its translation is CASSFSGNSYNEQFF.

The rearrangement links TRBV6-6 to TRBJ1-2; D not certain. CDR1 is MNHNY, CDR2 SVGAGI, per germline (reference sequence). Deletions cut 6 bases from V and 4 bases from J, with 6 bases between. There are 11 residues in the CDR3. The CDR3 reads CASRASYGYTF. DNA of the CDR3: TGTGCCAGCAGGGCCAGCTATGGCTACACCTTC.

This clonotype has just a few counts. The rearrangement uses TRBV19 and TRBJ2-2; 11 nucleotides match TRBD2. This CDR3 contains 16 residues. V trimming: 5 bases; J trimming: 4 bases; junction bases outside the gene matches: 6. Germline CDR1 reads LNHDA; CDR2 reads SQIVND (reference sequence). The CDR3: CASSALLAGATGELFF. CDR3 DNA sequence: TGTGCCAGTAGTGCGCTACTAGCGGGGGCCACCGGGGAGCTGTTTTTT.

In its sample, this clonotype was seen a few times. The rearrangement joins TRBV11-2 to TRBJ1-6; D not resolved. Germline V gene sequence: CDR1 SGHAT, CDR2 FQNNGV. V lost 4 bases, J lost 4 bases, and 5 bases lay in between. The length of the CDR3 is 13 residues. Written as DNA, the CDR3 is TGTGCCAGCAGCTCCCTGTATAATTCACCCCTCCACTTT. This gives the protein CASSSLYNSPLHF.

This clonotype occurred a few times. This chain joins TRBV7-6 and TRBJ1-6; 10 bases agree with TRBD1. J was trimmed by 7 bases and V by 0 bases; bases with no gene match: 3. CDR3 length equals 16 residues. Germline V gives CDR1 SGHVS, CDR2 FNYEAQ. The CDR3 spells CASSLAGTGENSPLHF. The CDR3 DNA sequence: TGTGCCAGCAGCTTAGCCGGGACAGGGGAAAATTCACCCCTCCACTTT.